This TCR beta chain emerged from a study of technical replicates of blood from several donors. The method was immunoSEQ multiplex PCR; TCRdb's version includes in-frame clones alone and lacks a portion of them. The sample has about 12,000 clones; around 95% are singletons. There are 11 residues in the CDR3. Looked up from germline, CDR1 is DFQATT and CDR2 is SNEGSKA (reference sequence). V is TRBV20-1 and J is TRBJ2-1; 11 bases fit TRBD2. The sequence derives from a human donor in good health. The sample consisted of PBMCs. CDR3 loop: CSPGTSGEQFF. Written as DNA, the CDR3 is TGCAGCCCGGGGACTAGCGGAGAGCAGTTCTTC.